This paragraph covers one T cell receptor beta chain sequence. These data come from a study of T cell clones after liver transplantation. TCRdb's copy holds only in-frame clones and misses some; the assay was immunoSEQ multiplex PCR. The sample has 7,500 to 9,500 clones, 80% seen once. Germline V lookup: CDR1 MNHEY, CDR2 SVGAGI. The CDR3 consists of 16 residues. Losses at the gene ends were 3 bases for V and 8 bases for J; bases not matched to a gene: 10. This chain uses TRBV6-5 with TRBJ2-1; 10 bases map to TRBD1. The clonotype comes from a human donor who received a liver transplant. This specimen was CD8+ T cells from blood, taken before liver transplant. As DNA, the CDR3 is TGTGCCAGCAGTTATCCCCGGGACAGGGGTGGTCATGAGCAGTTCTTC. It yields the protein CASSYPRDRGGHEQFF.